In this sample, the clone carrying this TCR beta chain turned up many times. The antigen is undetermined. This sample is part of a study of blood T cells in healthy people across ages. Next came a second PCR, run for roughly 6 to 11 cycles, which used a sample-barcoded 5' primer along with a J-beta primer mix. TCRdb itself ran the 5' RACE reads through MiXCR, one entry per CDR3 protein. The sample consists of approximately 700,000 distinct CDR3 sequences, approximately 31% of them appearing once. Trimming left V 10 bases short and J 2 bases short, with 12 bases between. Germline values: CDR1 MNHNS, CDR2 SASEGT. CDR3 length equals 12 residues. Study-wide findings and caveats: Diversity of TCR beta per million T cells declined in a roughly linear way with age.

The sequence derives from a woman aged 80 or older in good health. Material: blood. The chain uses TRBV6-1 and TRBJ2-7; no firm D call. The CDR3 region is CATSPGAYEQYF. CDR3 coding DNA: TGTGCCACCTCTCCGGGCGCCTACGAGCAGTACTTC.